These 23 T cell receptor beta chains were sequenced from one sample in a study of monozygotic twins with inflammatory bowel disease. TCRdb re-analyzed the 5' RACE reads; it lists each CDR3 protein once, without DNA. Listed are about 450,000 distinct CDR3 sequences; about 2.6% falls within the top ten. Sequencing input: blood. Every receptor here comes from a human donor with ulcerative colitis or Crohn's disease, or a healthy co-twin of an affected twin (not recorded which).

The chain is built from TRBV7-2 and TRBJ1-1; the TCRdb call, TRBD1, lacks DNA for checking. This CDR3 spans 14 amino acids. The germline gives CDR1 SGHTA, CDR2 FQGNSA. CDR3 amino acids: CASSLGGGYTEAFF.

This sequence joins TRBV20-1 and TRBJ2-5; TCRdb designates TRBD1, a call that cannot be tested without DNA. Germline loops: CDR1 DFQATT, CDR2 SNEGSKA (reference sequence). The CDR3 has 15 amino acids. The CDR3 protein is CSARDPSGTGETQYF.

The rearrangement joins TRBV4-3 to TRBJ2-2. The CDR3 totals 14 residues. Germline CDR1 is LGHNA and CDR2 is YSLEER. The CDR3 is CASSQDPVYGELFF.

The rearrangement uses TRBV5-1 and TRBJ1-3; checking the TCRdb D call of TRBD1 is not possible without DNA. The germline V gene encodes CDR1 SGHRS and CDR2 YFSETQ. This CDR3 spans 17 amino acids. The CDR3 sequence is CASSLLGTGGSGNTIYF.

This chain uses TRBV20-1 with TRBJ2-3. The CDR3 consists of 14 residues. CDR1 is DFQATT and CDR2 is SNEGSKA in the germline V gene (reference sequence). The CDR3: CSATSGYLTDTQYF.

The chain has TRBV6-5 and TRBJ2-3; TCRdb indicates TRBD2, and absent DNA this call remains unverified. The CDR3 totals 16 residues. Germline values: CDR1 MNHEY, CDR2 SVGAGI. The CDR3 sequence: CASSSEGGGKPDTQYF.

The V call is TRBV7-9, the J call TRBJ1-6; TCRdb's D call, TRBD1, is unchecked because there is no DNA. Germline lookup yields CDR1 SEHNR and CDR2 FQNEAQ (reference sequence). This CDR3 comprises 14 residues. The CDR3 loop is CASSLGTPNSPLHF.

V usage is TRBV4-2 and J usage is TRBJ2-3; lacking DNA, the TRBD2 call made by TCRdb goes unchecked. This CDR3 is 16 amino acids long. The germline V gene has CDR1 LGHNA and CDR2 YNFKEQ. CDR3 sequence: CASSQGNSGGTDTQYF.

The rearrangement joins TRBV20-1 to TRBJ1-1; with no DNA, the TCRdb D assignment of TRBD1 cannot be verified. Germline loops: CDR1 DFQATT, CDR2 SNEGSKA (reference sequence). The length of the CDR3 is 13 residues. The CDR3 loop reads CSAQPGGRTEAFF.

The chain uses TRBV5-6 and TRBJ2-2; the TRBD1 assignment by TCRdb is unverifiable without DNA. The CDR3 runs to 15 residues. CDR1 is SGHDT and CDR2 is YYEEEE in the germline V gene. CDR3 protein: CASSRNRAGTGELFF. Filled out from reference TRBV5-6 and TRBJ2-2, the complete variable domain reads DAGVTQSPTHLIKTRGQQVTLRCSPKSGHDTVSWYQQALGQGPQFIFQYYEEEERQRGNFPDRFSGHQFPNYSSELNVNALLLGDSALYLCASSRNRAGTGELFFGEGSRLTVL.

CDR3 protein: CASSRPLGGRNTDTQYF. The chain carries TRBV6-1 and TRBJ2-3; no DNA is available, so the TRBD1 call from TCRdb remains unchecked. CDR3 length equals 17 residues. Germline loops: CDR1 MNHNS, CDR2 SASEGT.

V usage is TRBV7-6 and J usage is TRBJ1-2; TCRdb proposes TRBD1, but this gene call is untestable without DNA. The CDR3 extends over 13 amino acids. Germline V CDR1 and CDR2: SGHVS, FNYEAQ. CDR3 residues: CASSLGLDTRYTF.

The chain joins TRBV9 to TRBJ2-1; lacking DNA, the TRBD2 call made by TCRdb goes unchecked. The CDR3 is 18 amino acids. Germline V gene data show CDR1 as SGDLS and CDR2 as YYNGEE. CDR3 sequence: CASSVVGTSGASYNEQFF. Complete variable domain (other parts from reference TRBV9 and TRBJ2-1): DSGVTQTPKHLITATGQRVTLRCSPRSGDLSVYWYQQSLDQGLQFLIQYYNGEERAKGNILERFSAQQFPDLHSELNLSSLELGDSALYFCASSVVGTSGASYNEQFFGPGTRLTVL.

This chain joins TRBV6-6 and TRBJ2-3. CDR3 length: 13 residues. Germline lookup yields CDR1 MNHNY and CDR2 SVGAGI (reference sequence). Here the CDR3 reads CASSYGHTDTQYF.

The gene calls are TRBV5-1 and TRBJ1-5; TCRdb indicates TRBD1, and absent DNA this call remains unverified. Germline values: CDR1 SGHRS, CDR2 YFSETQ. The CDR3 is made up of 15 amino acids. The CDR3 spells CASSPGTAYNQPQHF.

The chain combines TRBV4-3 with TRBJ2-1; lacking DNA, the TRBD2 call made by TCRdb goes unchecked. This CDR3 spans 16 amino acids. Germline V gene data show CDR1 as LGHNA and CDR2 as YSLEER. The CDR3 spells CASSLQLAGVFNEQFF.

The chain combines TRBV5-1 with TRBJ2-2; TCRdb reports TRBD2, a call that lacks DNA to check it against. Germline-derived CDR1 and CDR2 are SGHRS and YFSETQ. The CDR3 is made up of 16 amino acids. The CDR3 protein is CASSSRLGINTGELFF.

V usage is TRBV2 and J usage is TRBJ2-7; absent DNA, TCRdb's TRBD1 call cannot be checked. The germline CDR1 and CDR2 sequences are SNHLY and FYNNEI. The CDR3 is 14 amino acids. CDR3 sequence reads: CASSEGQGAYEQYF. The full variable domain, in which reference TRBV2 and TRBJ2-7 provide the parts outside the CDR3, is EPEVTQTPSHQVTQMGQEVILRCVPISNHLYFYWYRQILGQKVEFLVSFYNNEISEKSEIFDDQFSVERPDGSNFTLKIRSTKLEDSAMYFCASSEGQGAYEQYFGPGTRLTVT.

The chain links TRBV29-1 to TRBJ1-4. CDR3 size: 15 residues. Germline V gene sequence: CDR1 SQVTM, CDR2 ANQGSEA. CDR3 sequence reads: CSVGAGWQGGQKLFF.

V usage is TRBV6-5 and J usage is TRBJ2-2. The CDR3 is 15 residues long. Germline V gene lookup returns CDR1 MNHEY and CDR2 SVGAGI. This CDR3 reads CASSYRPANTGELFF.

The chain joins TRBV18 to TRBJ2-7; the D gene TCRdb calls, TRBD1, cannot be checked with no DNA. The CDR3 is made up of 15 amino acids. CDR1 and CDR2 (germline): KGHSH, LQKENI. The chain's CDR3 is CASSPPRGGRYEQYF. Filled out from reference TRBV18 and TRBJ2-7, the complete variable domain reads NAGVMQNPRHLVRRRGQEARLRCSPMKGHSHVYWYRQLPEEGLKFMVYLQKENIIDESGMPKERFSAEFPKEGPSILRIQQVVRGDSAAYFCASSPPRGGRYEQYFGPGTRLTVT.

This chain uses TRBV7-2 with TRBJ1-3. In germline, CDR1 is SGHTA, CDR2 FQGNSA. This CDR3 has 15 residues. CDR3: CASSLTDFSGNTIYF.

This chain's CDR3 is CASFWTGDTSGNTIYF. The chain links TRBV2 to TRBJ1-3; TCRdb's assignment of TRBD1 cannot be checked, as there is no DNA. Germline values: CDR1 SNHLY, CDR2 FYNNEI. This CDR3 region has 16 residues.